A selection of T cell receptor beta chains follows, all from one sample in a study of blood T cell repertoires in COVID-19. Repertoires were generated with immunoSEQ multiplex PCR, while TCRdb's copy carries only in-frame clones and drops some. The sample includes under 170,000 clones, about 86% seen only once; the top ten take more than 3%. Material: peripheral blood. All receptors come from a man between 65 and 85 years old with acute or convalescent COVID-19. CDR3s include the opening cysteine and the closing phenylalanine or tryptophan. D genes are given only for firm matches. A clone size is listed for some rows: how often the clone was seen (once, few, many), or a class if it is expanded.

>TRBJ2-7|once|TRBV5-6|TRBD2
TGTGCCAGCAGCCAAATGACTAGCGGGCTAACCTACGAGCAGTACTTC
CASSQMTSGLTYEQYF
>TRBJ2-3|NA|TRBV19|NA
TGTGCCAGTAGTATAGTGGGCAGCCGCACAGATACGCAGTATTTT
CASSIVGSRTDTQYF
>TRBJ1-1|NA|TRBV28|NA
TGTGCCAGCCTTATGTTCACTGAAGCTTTCTTT
CASLMFTEAFF
>TRBJ1-2|once|TRBV28|NA
TGTGCCAGCACCCAGGGTTTGGGGAACTATGGCTACACCTTC
CASTQGLGNYGYTF
>TRBJ2-3|NA|TRBV7-3|NA
TGTGCCAGCAGCTTAGTGAGCGGGAGCACAGATACGCAGTATTTT
CASSLVSGSTDTQYF
>TRBJ1-4|NA|TRBV14|NA
TGTGCCAGCAGCCCCGACCGGGGGGCGCGGGAAAAACTGTTTTTT
CASSPDRGAREKLFF
>TRBJ2-5|NA|TRBV5-6|TRBD1
TGTGCCAGCAGCTTGGTGAGGGGACAGGGGACGATGCAAGAGACCCAGTACTTC
CASSLVRGQGTMQETQYF
>TRBJ1-6|NA|TRBV11-2|NA
TGTGCCAGCAGTTCCCTCGGGGGGCTACCCCTCCACTTT
CASSSLGGLPLHF
>TRBJ1-2|NA|TRBV9|TRBD1
TGTGCCAGCAGCGTATGGGACAGCACGAACTATGGCTACACCTTC
CASSVWDSTNYGYTF
>TRBJ2-1|few|TRBV5-1|NA
TGCGCCAGCTTCGGGACTGGGAGCTCCTACAATGAGCAGTTCTTC
CASFGTGSSYNEQFF
>TRBJ1-4|many|TRBV9|TRBD1
TGTGCCAGCAGCGCCAGGACAGGGAGTGAAAAACTGTTTTTT
CASSARTGSEKLFF
>TRBJ1-1|once|TRBV28|NA
TGTGCCAGCAGTCCCCGCCACTACACTGAAGCTTTCTTT
CASSPRHYTEAFF
>TRBJ2-7|NA|TRBV6-2/TRBV6-3|TRBD1
TGTGCCAGCAGATACACGACAGGGGGCCTCTCCTACGAGCAGTACTTC
CASRYTTGGLSYEQYF
>TRBJ2-6|NA|TRBV5-4|NA
TGTGCCAGCAGTTTCGGACATCTGGGGGCCAACGTCCTGACTTTC
CASSFGHLGANVLTF
>TRBJ2-5|NA|TRBV30|NA
TGTGCCTGGAGTGTACTAGGGCGCGAGACCCAGTACTTC
CAWSVLGRETQYF
>TRBJ2-3|NA|TRBV18|TRBD2
TGTGCCAGCACGACTAGCGCATTCACAGATACGCAGTATTTT
CASTTSAFTDTQYF
>TRBJ2-7|NA|TRBV5-4|TRBD1
TGTGCCAGCAGCTTGGCAGGACAGGGGTCCTACGAGCAGTACTTC
CASSLAGQGSYEQYF
>TRBJ2-2|NA|TRBV19|NA
TGTGCCAGTAGTAAGGGAGGAGGGGCGAACACCGGGGAGCTGTTTTTT
CASSKGGGANTGELFF